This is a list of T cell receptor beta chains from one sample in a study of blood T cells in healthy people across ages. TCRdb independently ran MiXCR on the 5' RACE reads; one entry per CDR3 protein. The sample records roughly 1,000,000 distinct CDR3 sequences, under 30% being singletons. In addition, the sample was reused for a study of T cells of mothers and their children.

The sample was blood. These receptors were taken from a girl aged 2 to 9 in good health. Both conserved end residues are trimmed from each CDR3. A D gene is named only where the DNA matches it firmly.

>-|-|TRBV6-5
ASSFSTGTPKETQY
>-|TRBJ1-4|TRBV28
ASSFAGSNEKLF
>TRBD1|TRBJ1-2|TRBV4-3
ASSQGVGGTGDGYT
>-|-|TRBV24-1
STGLGDEQF
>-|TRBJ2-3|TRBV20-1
SAPPIVQITGTQY
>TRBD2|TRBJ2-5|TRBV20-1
SARGIPGLVGETQY
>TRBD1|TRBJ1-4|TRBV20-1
SARGPRQGASEKLF
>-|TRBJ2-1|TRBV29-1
KENEQF
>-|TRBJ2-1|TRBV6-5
ASRDTHEQF
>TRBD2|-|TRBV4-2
ASSPEAGDLMREQF
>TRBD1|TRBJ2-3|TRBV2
ASRGGQGPTDTQY
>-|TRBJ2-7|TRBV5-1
ASSYPLAAVQGLSPREQY
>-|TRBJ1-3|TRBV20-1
SAISGNTIY
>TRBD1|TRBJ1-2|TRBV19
ASSMNRGPYGYT
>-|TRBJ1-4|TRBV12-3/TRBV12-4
ASSGGMKLF
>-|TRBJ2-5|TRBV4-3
ASSHASLGLQETQY
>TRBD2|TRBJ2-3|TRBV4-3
ASSQDIALAGPSDTQY
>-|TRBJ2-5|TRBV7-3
ASSLNPMETQY
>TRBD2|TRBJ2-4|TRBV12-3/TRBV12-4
ASSSLSGGEDIQY
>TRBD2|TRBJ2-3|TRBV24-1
ATNAGGSTDTQY
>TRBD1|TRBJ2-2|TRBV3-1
ASSLNRGPGELF
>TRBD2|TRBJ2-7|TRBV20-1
SARAGDWDYGQY
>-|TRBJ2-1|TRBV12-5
ASGLVLGGESNEQF
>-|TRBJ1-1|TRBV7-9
ASSFQKGAPEAF
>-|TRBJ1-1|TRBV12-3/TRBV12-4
ASRNAGNTEAF
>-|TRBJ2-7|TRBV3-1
ASSPYGSIPYEQY
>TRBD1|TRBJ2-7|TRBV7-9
ASSDDRVGQGAYEQY
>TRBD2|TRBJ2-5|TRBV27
ASSLSARGGLGKETQY
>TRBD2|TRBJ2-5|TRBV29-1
SVVLAGEMKETQY
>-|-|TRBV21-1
ASSPGTSGSGYSYEQY
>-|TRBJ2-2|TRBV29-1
SVEPLNTGELF
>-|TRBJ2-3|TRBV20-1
SARDLGLTDTQY